The entry below gives a single TCR beta chain sequence along with its context. Antigen unknown. Sequenced by immunoSEQ multiplex PCR; TCRdb stores in-frame clones only, minus some. The data contain 40,000 to 45,000 clones, roughly four fifths of them singletons. The V gene lost 3 bases and the J gene lost 7 bases, with 7 bases spanning the gap. CDR3 size: 12 residues. The germline gives CDR1 SGHTA, CDR2 FQGNSA. This sample stems from a study of lymphopenia after photon versus proton radiotherapy. Broader study findings: Proton therapy kept repertoires fairly stable, unlike photons, which gained effector/memory cells.

The receptor was isolated from a woman aged 70-85 years with pancreatic cancer. The sample was peripheral blood, taken from a patient treated with proton-based radiotherapy. The V gene is TRBV7-2, the J gene TRBJ2-1; D gene uncertain. As DNA, the CDR3 is TGTGCCAGCAGCTTGACGAGGAATGAGCAGTTCTTC. It codes for CASSLTRNEQFF. Full variable domain (missing parts from reference TRBV7-2 and TRBJ2-1): GAGVSQSPSNKVTEKGKDVELRCDPISGHTALYWYRQSLGQGLEFLIYFQGNSAPDKSGLPSDRFSAERTGGSVSTLTIQRTQQEDSAVYLCASSLTRNEQFFGPGTRLTVL.